Listed here are 14 T cell receptor beta chains from one sample, sequenced in a study of blood T cells in healthy people across ages. Sample-barcoded 5' priming and a J-beta primer mix drove a second PCR of roughly 6 to 12 cycles. TCRdb re-called the 5' RACE reads with MiXCR, one entry per CDR3 protein. The profile shows 600,000 or so distinct CDR3 sequences, roughly 30% of them singletons. The sequenced sample was blood. All receptors derive from a woman older than 75 in good health.

CDR3 residues: CASSNRRPGQELFF. The CDR3, as DNA: TGTGCCAGCAGCAATCGGAGACCGGGACAGGAGCTGTTTTTT. The chain is built from TRBV13 and TRBJ2-2; the D gene is possibly TRBD1 (6 bases). This CDR3 spans 14 amino acids. V lost 5 bases and J 10 bases, leaving 17 bases between the germline ends. The germline V gene encodes CDR1 PRHDT and CDR2 FYEKMQ (reference sequence).

The V call is TRBV7-3, the J call TRBJ2-1, with D perhaps TRBD2 (5 bases). CDR1 SGHTA and CDR2 FQGTGA come from the germline V gene. The CDR3 has 14 amino acids. Trimming removed 5 bases from V and 4 bases from J, with 12 bases in between. CDR3 amino acids: CASSQAGSYNEQFF. CDR3 DNA sequence: TGTGCCAGCAGCCAGGCGGGTTCGTACAATGAGCAGTTCTTC.

CDR3 protein: CASSGTDRAGGTGVAEAFF. The DNA of the CDR3 is TGTGCCAGCAGTGGGACGGACAGAGCGGGGGGGACGGGGGTCGCTGAAGCTTTCTTT. This chain links TRBV6-1 with TRBJ1-1; a weak D match, TRBD1 (6 bases). Trimming pared 4 bases from V and 6 bases from J, leaving 30 bases between. Germline values: CDR1 MNHNS, CDR2 SASEGT. CDR3 length equals 19 residues.

This chain links TRBV12-3 or TRBV12-4 with TRBJ2-2; 10 bases map to TRBD1. V dropped 0 bases and J dropped 3; count of bases not matched to a gene: 1. The CDR3 length is 16 residues. The DNA of the CDR3 is TGTGCCAGCAGTTTAGCGGGACAGGGGTACACCGGGGAGCTGTTTTTT. It specifies CASSLAGQGYTGELFF.

This clonotype was seen repeatedly, ten times or more. The V and J genes are TRBV20-1 and TRBJ2-7; D remains ambiguous. CDR1 and CDR2 from the germline V gene are DFQATT and SNEGSKA (reference sequence). The CDR3 has 12 residues. The ends were cut back, 0 bases at V and 3 bases at J, with 6 bases in the middle. The CDR3 loop reads CSARDLHYEQYF. CDR3 DNA: TGCAGTGCTAGAGACCTCCACTACGAGCAGTACTTC.

This clonotype has a count of ten or more. Germline is not matched at one junction end, which may reflect a read error. The chain couples TRBV7-2 to TRBJ2-1; 10 nucleotides agree with TRBD2. There are 15 residues in the CDR3. CDR1 is SGHTA, CDR2 FQGNSA, per germline. The CDR3 is CASRSSGGLRNAQFF. The CDR3 nucleotides are TGTGCCAGCAGATCTAGCGGGGGCCTTCGGAATGCGCAGTTCTTC.

The V gene is TRBV27, the J gene TRBJ2-1, with 9 positions matching TRBD1. The J call may be faulty, since TRBJ2-7 better matches the DNA end. The CDR3 runs to 16 residues. CDR1 and CDR2 from the germline V gene are MNHEY and SMNVEV (reference sequence). The CDR3: CASSLTGTGIHNEQYF. CDR3 coding DNA: TGTGCCAGCAGTTTAACCGGGACAGGGATCCACAATGAGCAGTACTTC.

In this sample, this clonotype turned up many times. V usage is TRBV4-3 and J usage is TRBJ2-7; D gene uncertain. This CDR3 comprises 11 residues. The germline V gene has CDR1 LGHNA and CDR2 YSLEER. Trimming left V 0 bases short and J 5 bases short, with 2 bases between. CDR3 nucleotide sequence: TGCGCCAGCAGCCAAGACAACGAGCAGTACTTC. Amino acid sequence: CASSQDNEQYF.

The chain carries TRBV6-6 and TRBJ1-2; weak D call: TRBD1 (6 bases). Trimming left V 3 bases short and J 2 bases short, with 13 bases between. This CDR3 is built from 15 residues. CDR1 and CDR2 (germline): MNHNY, SVGAGI (reference sequence). As DNA, the CDR3 is TGTGCCAGCAGTTATCGCTGGGGGCAGAACTATGGCTACACCTTC. This codes for CASSYRWGQNYGYTF.

This clonotype came up many times. This chain joins TRBV7-3 and TRBJ2-7; 7 bases fit TRBD1. Germline trimming cut 5 bases from V and 5 bases from J; bases unmatched to any gene: 12. This CDR3 has 15 amino acids. The germline V gene has CDR1 SGHTA and CDR2 FQGTGA. The CDR3 sequence: CASSPLGTVVHEQYF. The CDR3 DNA follows: TGTGCCAGCAGCCCTCTGGGGACAGTCGTCCACGAGCAGTACTTC.

On this clonotype itself: This may stem from a read error, because a much larger clone lies one nucleotide away. The chain uses TRBV24-1 and TRBJ2-7; D is perhaps TRBD1 or TRBD2 (5 bases each). CDR3 length: 13 residues. V was cut by 2 bases and J by 10 bases, with 14 bases left in between. CDR1 is KGHDR and CDR2 is SFDVKD in the germline V gene. CDR3 nucleotide sequence: TGTGCCACCAGTGATTGGGACGGCGGCGATCAGTACTTC. Translated, it gives CATSDWDGGDQYF.

At least ten counts were recorded for this clonotype. The V gene is TRBV6-5, the J gene TRBJ1-4, with a tentative D call TRBD1 (6 bases). The V gene's germline CDR1 is MNHEY and CDR2 SVGAGI. V was trimmed by 2 bases and J by 0 bases, leaving 13 bases between them. There are 17 residues in the CDR3. The CDR3 here is CASSYDTGSATNEKLFF. CDR3 sequence (DNA): TGTGCCAGCAGTTACGATACAGGGTCGGCAACTAATGAAAAACTGTTTTTT.

The genes are TRBV24-1 and TRBJ2-3, with 11 nucleotides matching TRBD2. The J segment lost 5 bases and the V segment lost 3 bases, leaving 18 bases of the junction unmatched. CDR3 length: 20 residues. Germline CDR1 KGHDR, CDR2 SFDVKD. CDR3 DNA: TGTGCCACCAGTGATGCAACAGGGGAAACTAGCGGGAGTTATGAAGATACGCAGTATTTT. As protein: CATSDATGETSGSYEDTQYF.

The chain is built from TRBV12-3 or TRBV12-4 and TRBJ2-7; D gene uncertain. This CDR3 is built from 11 residues. V was pared by 3 bases and J by 7 bases, with 7 bases between. Here the CDR3 DNA reads TGTGCCAGCAGTTTTCATCGAGAGCAGTACTTC. Protein sequence: CASSFHREQYF.